A selection of T cell receptor beta chains follows, all from one sample in a study of CD8+CD57+ T cells in acquired aplastic anemia. Each CDR3 protein is one row after TCRdb ran MiXCR on the reads. The table lists roughly 80,000 distinct CDR3 sequences, 55% to 75% of them singletons, with approximately 81% in the top ten. Sequencing was done on a sample of sorted CD4+, CD8+, or CD8+CD57+ T cells (not recorded which) from PBMCs. Receptors originate from a human donor with aplastic anemia. Both conserved end residues are part of each CDR3. Fields, in order: clone size, CDR3 length, J gene, V gene, D gene, CDR3 protein, CDR3 DNA. D genes are given only for firm matches. Size values are once, few and many counts, or a class for expanded clones, and some rows have none.

size: NA; length: 16; J: TRBJ2-1; V: TRBV24-1; D: NA; CDR3: CATSSPTSLFYNEQFF; DNA: TGTGCCACCAGCTCCCCGACTAGTCTGTTCTACAATGAGCAGTTCTTC
size: few; length: 12; J: TRBJ2-6; V: TRBV7-9; D: NA; CDR3: CASSTWANVLTF; DNA: TGTGCCAGCAGCACCTGGGCCAACGTCCTGACTTTC
size: NA; length: 15; J: TRBJ2-1; V: TRBV15; D: TRBD2; CDR3: CATSRDRTSGGRQFF; DNA: TGTGCCACCAGCAGAGATCGGACTAGCGGGGGTCGGCAGTTCTTC
size: once; length: 14; J: TRBJ1-5; V: TRBV19; D: NA; CDR3: CASRPLGVAQPQHF; DNA: TGTGCCAGTAGGCCCCTGGGGGTTGCTCAGCCCCAGCATTTT
size: NA; length: 15; J: TRBJ1-6; V: TRBV15; D: NA; CDR3: CATSRVGEGSSPLHF; DNA: TGTGCCACCAGCAGAGTAGGGGAGGGGTCTTCACCCCTCCACTTT
size: few; length: 11; J: TRBJ1-5; V: TRBV10-2; D: NA; CDR3: CASSGGQAQHF; DNA: TGCGCCAGCAGTGGGGGTCAGGCCCAGCATTTT
size: NA; length: 18; J: TRBJ2-5; V: TRBV5-4; D: TRBD1; CDR3: CASSLGVVGQGARETQYF; DNA: TGTGCCAGCAGCTTGGGCGTGGTGGGACAGGGGGCGCGTGAGACCCAGTACTTC
size: NA; length: 14; J: TRBJ1-2; V: TRBV30; D: TRBD1; CDR3: CAWSPRSGGYGYTF; DNA: TGTGCCTGGAGCCCTAGGTCAGGGGGCTATGGCTACACCTTC
size: NA; length: 16; J: TRBJ2-1; V: TRBV4-1; D: TRBD2; CDR3: CASSLTGLAGRDEQFF; DNA: TGCGCCAGCAGCCTAACTGGACTAGCGGGGCGGGATGAGCAGTTCTTC
size: NA; length: 16; J: TRBJ1-4; V: TRBV10-3; D: NA; CDR3: CAISESLTAYNEKLFF; DNA: TGTGCCATCAGTGAGTCGTTGACGGCGTATAATGAAAAACTGTTTTTT
size: NA; length: 16; J: TRBJ2-5; V: TRBV7-9; D: NA; CDR3: CASSPGVAGGEETQYF; DNA: TGTGCCAGCAGCCCCGGGGTAGCCGGAGGAGAGGAGACCCAGTACTTC
size: NA; length: 16; J: TRBJ2-1; V: TRBV5-1; D: TRBD2; CDR3: CASSSGTSLGYNEQFF; DNA: TGCGCCAGCAGCTCTGGGACTAGCCTGGGGTACAATGAGCAGTTCTTC
size: NA; length: 14; J: TRBJ2-5; V: TRBV2; D: NA; CDR3: CASSGQRDQETQYF; DNA: TGTGCCAGCAGTGGTCAGCGGGACCAAGAGACCCAGTACTTC
size: NA; length: 13; J: TRBJ1-1; V: TRBV29-1; D: TRBD1; CDR3: CSVSTGANTEAFF; DNA: TGCAGCGTGTCGACAGGGGCCAACACTGAAGCTTTCTTT